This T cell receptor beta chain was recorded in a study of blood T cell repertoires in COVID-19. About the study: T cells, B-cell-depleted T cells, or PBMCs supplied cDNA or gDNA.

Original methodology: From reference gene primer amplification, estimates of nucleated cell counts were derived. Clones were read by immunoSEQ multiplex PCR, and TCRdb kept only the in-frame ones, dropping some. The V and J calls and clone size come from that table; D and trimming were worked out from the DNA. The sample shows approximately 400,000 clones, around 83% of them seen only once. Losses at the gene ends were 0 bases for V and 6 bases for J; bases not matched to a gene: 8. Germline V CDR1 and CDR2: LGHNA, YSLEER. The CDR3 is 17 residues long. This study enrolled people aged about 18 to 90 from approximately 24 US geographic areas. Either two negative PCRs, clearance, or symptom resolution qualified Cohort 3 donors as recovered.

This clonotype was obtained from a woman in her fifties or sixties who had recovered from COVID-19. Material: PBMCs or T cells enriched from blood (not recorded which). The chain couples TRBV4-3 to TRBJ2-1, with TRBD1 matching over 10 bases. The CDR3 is CASSQERTGGSLNEQFF. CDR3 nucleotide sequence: TGCGCCAGCAGCCAAGAACGGACAGGGGGTTCCCTCAATGAGCAGTTCTTC.